One and the same sample provided the 3 T cell receptor beta chains below, sequenced in a study of blood T cell repertoires in COVID-19 (TCRdb year 2020). The library relied on the immunoSEQ multiplex PCR assay. TCRdb retrieved this table from immuneACCESS and kept in-frame rearrangements only. Not all clones are present; in checked studies, unresolved V genes account for under half, and no reason is known for the remainder. The sample table shows 250,000 to 300,000 clones, and roughly nine tenths are seen once. The top ten hold 1% to 1.5% of the sample. The sequencing input was PBMCs or T cells enriched from blood (not recorded which). These receptors came from a human donor in a cohort exposed to, infected with or recovered from COVID-19 (not recorded which). The donor label of this sample is uncertain.

This chain connects TRBV11-2 to TRBJ2-7; 7 nucleotides align to TRBD1. Trimming cost V 4 bases and J 7 bases; bases outside gene matches: 7. CDR1 SGHAT and CDR2 FQNNGV come from the germline V gene. The CDR3 sequence is 13 residues long. CDR3 sequence (DNA): TGTGCCAGCAGCTCCCTGACAGGGCGGGAGCAGTACTTC. Translation gives CASSSLTGREQYF.

The chain uses TRBV29-1 and TRBJ2-2, with 12 bases that match TRBD1. V lost 5 bases and J lost 4; bases outside the gene matches: 8. CDR3 length: 16 amino acids. The germline V gene encodes CDR1 SQVTM and CDR2 ANQGSEA. The CDR3 loop reads CSVTGTGGDFTGELFF. The CDR3 DNA follows: TGCAGCGTTACCGGGACAGGGGGCGATTTCACCGGGGAGCTGTTTTTT.

This chain joins TRBV27 and TRBJ1-2; TRBD1 agrees at 7 bases. Trimming cost V 8 bases and J 4 bases; bases outside gene matches: 4. The V gene's germline CDR1 is MNHEY and CDR2 SMNVEV (reference sequence). CDR3 length: 12 amino acids. CDR3 nucleotide sequence: TGTGCCAGCTGGACAGGAGGCTATGGCTACACCTTC. Translating it yields CASWTGGYGYTF.